This T cell receptor beta chain was sequenced in a study of T cells in localized non-small cell lung cancer (dated by TCRdb to the early 2020s). Regarding the research as a whole: T cell repertoires of 236 early-stage NSCLC patients were analyzed, with tumors being compared against uninvolved tumor-adjacent lungs. The cohort comprised 200 to 300 treatment-naïve NSCLC patients with resected, localized lung tumors. Of the NSCLC patients, 129 were male and approximately 97 were female, and the mean age was about 69 years. Findings and caveats that apply to the study as a whole: Uninvolved tumor-adjacent lung showed the highest T cell clonality, higher than tumor, which suggests more focused antigenic responses in the uninvolved tumor-adjacent lung. Higher T cell density in blood was associated with longer overall survival, whereas higher clonality in adjacent lung was associated with shorter survival. Because the study design was exploratory, TCR variables were selected using unadjusted p-values without false-discovery rate correction. Because multi-region tumor sequencing was not done, intratumor heterogeneity could not be ruled out. A median of 57 of the top 100 tumor clones turned up in the paired uninvolved adjacent lung, and 25 to 35 of those clones also ranked among the top 100 of that same adjacent lung.

This clone turned up a few times. Its antigen is not yet known. No base-level quality is on record; no much larger clone is a single base apart. Here V drops 10 bases and J drops 9 bases, and the junction holds 11 bases not matched to any gene. Including the terminal cysteine and phenylalanine, the CDR3 comprises 13 residues. Only the CDR3 DNA stays, 39 bases, in frame from base 1. CDR1 and CDR2 (MNHEY, SVGAGI) derive from the germline V gene. The immunoSEQ Assay was used to sequence TCR beta CDR3 regions from DNA. Per the original workflow: To compute T cell density, TCR beta template counts were normalized to usable DNA, which was estimated by amplifying housekeeping genes. Richness was estimated with the preseqR package, extrapolating to 400,000 templates for PBMC samples and 120,000 templates for tissue samples. Clonality was defined by subtracting Pielou's evenness from one. Tissue-enriched TCRs were identified by differential abundance testing using productive amino-acid clonotypes, minimum total count 5 and alpha 0.1. The Jaccard Index and the Morisita Overlap Index were used to measure how much the repertoires overlapped between compartments. TCR beta CDR3s were clustered by GLIPH together with public tetramer-defined viral CDR3s, and at least three viral sequences plus V-gene enrichment were required for viral motifs. Entries here come from immuneACCESS through TCRdb and include only in-frame sequences with V and J called. Some clones fail to appear in such tables; in the studies checked, an unresolved V gene covers under half of the shortfall, and the cause of the remainder is unknown. V, J and clone size reflect that table, while D and trimming were determined from the DNA. A total of 25,000 to 35,000 clones appear in this sample, around four fifths of them only once. About 16% of the sample is held by the ten biggest clonotypes.

At diagnosis, peripheral blood, uninvolved tumor-adjacent lung and tumor were collected and stored as a combination of fresh-frozen and FFPE material. For TCR repertoire profiling, the blood samples were analyzed as peripheral blood mononuclear cells. The chain is encoded by TRBV6-5 joined to TRBJ2-2; 7 central bases correspond to TRBD2. This TCR was sampled from an older male donor with stage III squamous cell lung carcinoma. The input for sequencing was peripheral blood, taken before any cancer treatment. The CDR3 region has the sequence CAIRASGERELFF. Read as DNA, the sequence is TGTGCCATACGGGCTAGCGGTGAGAGGGAGCTGTTTTTT.